This T cell receptor (beta chain) came from a study of shared clonotypes between healthy human individuals. Libraries were prepared by immunoSEQ multiplex PCR; TCRdb keeps only in-frame clonotypes and omits some of them. The table lists around 79,000 clones, under 65% of them singletons. The authors combined CD45RO+ cells with CCR7-negative CD45RA+ TemRA cells as CD8 memory. Study-wide points: Sharing across several donors was seen in 4% to 5.5% of naive CD4 clonotypes. The represented genetic and exposure-history diversity was limited by the small number of donors. Shared clonotypes across all four donors exceeded non-shared ones in generation probability.

Comment on this clone: Its antigen remains unknown.

In germline, CDR1 is SGHTA, CDR2 FQGNSA. There are 14 residues in the CDR3. Between the trimmed V and J ends, which lost 1 base and 3 bases, there was a span of 10 bases. Sequenced: memory CD8+ T cells sorted from blood. Documented subset: CD45RO+ cells pooled with CCR7-negative TemRA cells. The clonotype comes from a young man in good health. The J gene is TRBJ2-7, the V gene TRBV7-2; the D is unclear. Here the CDR3 reads CASSLVGMGYEQYF. CDR3 sequence (DNA): TGTGCCAGCAGCTTAGTTGGAATGGGCTACGAGCAGTACTTC.